What follows are 12 T cell receptor beta chains derived from one specimen sequenced in a study of patients and donors after allogeneic stem cell transplantation. From the RT-PCR reads, TCRdb called clonotypes with MiXCR, one entry per CDR3 protein. Here the sample spans approximately 140,000 distinct CDR3 sequences, about 40% being singletons. The sequenced sample was blood, either unsorted or a sorted T cell fraction (not recorded which). The source is a human donor who was either an allogeneic HSCT recipient or a stem cell or donor lymphocyte infusion donor (not recorded which). It is not recorded whose cells these are; they may come from a transplant donor.

V usage is TRBV29-1 and J usage is TRBJ2-1; 11 bases fit TRBD1. Germline lookup yields CDR1 SQVTM and CDR2 ANQGSEA. This CDR3 comprises 16 residues. V gave up 2 bases and J gave up 3 bases; unmatched junction bases: 6. CDR3 sequence: CSVEPWGTGGYNEQFF. The DNA for the CDR3 is TGCAGCGTTGAACCCTGGGGGACAGGGGGCTACAATGAGCAGTTCTTC.

The CDR3 coding sequence is TGCAGTGCTAGATCGGAGGCGGGGGGGCCTGGTGAGCAGTTCTTC. Translation gives CSARSEAGGPGEQFF. The rearrangement joins TRBV20-1 to TRBJ2-1, with TRBD2 matching 9 bases. The CDR3 covers 15 residues. Germline lookup yields CDR1 DFQATT and CDR2 SNEGSKA (reference sequence). V shed 2 bases, J shed 9 bases, and the junction held 11 bases outside the gene matches.

Ten or more counts support this clonotype. The chain has TRBV20-1 and TRBJ1-1; a weak D match, TRBD1 (6 bases). The germline gives CDR1 DFQATT, CDR2 SNEGSKA (reference sequence). This CDR3 contains 13 residues. The V gene lost 0 bases and the J gene lost 7 bases, with 12 bases spanning the gap. The CDR3 sequence: CSARDWGRGEAFF. In DNA, the CDR3 is TGCAGTGCTAGAGATTGGGGGCGGGGTGAAGCTTTCTTT.

This clonotype was picked up a small number of times. This chain connects TRBV5-5 to TRBJ1-1; 9 bases are a match to TRBD1. Germline CDR1 reads SGHKS; CDR2 reads YYEKEE (reference sequence). This CDR3 is 19 amino acids long. The V gene end was trimmed by 1 base and the J gene end by 3 bases; junction bases not matched to a gene: 16. The CDR3 region is CASSLTGNRGLSRDTEAFF. DNA of the CDR3: TGTGCCAGCAGCTTGACTGGGAACAGGGGGCTTTCGAGGGACACTGAAGCTTTCTTT.

This clonotype was detected a few times. The rearrangement joins TRBV6-6 to TRBJ1-2; TRBD1 is a possible D gene (6 bases). CDR3 length: 11 amino acids. Germline loops: CDR1 MNHNY, CDR2 SVGAGI (reference sequence). Deletions cut 8 bases from V and 8 bases from J, with 12 bases between. The CDR3 sequence is CASSEGQGYTF. The CDR3 nucleotides are TGTGCCAGCTCCGAGGGACAAGGCTACACCTTC.

This clonotype was observed a few times. This chain links TRBV5-1 with TRBJ1-1, with D tentatively TRBD1 (5 bases). Germline V gene lookup returns CDR1 SGHRS and CDR2 YFSETQ. Trimming stripped 0 bases from V and 5 bases from J, with 23 bases between. The CDR3 extends over 18 amino acids. The CDR3 spells CASSLGADRPGSGTEAFF. The CDR3, as DNA: TGCGCCAGCAGCTTGGGGGCCGACAGACCAGGTAGTGGGACTGAAGCTTTCTTT.

This chain links TRBV4-3 with TRBJ1-1; TRBD1 is a possible D gene (5 bases). Trimming removed 1 base from V and 6 bases from J, with 15 bases in between. Per the germline V gene, CDR1 is LGHNA and CDR2 is YSLEER. The CDR3 consists of 15 residues. As DNA, the CDR3 is TGCGCCAGCAGCCAAGGGATGGGGGGAGGTGCTGAAGCTTTCTTT. Translating it yields CASSQGMGGGAEAFF.

The chain combines TRBV12-3 or TRBV12-4 with TRBJ2-5; 7 bases match TRBD1. This CDR3 comprises 11 residues. The CDR3 is CSCGRGETQYF. CDR3 nucleotides: TGTTCTTGTGGCAGGGGGGAGACCCAGTACTTC.

This chain links TRBV11-2 with TRBJ1-1, with 11 positions matching TRBD1. The CDR3 spans 14 residues. J lost 11 bases, V lost 5 bases, and 10 bases had no gene match. The V gene's germline CDR1 is SGHAT and CDR2 FQNNGV. The CDR3 nucleotides read TGTGCCAGCAGCCGAGGACAGGGGGCATTTACGGCTTTCTTT. Amino acid sequence: CASSRGQGAFTAFF. The whole variable domain, filled in from reference TRBV11-2 and TRBJ1-1, reads EAGVAQSPRYKIIEKRQSVAFWCNPISGHATLYWYQQILGQGPKLLIQFQNNGVVDDSQLPKDRFSAERLKGVDSTLKIQPAKLEDSAVYLCASSRGQGAFTAFFGQGTRLTVV.

V gene TRBV28 combines with J gene TRBJ2-7; D might be TRBD1 (5 bases). The CDR3 totals 13 residues. V was cut by 0 bases and J by 2 bases, with 5 bases left in between. In germline, CDR1 is MDHEN, CDR2 SYDVKM. CDR3 bases: TGTGCCAGCAGTTTATGGACAGCCTACGAGCAGTACTTC. Translation gives CASSLWTAYEQYF.

To note about this clonotype: Sequence at one end of the junction differs from germline and may be a read error. The chain links TRBV29-1 to TRBJ1-2; no clear D. Germline loops: CDR1 SQVTM, CDR2 ANQGSEA. The CDR3 spans 13 residues. The CDR3 sequence: CSVGSDHLYGYTF. The CDR3 DNA sequence: TGCAGCGTTGGCTCGGATCACCTCTATGGCTACACCTTT.

V usage is TRBV20-1 and J usage is TRBJ2-3, with D maybe TRBD2 (5 bases). With 3 bases removed from V and 0 bases from J, the gap between germline ends came to 10 bases. Germline V gene data show CDR1 as DFQATT and CDR2 as SNEGSKA (reference sequence). CDR3 size: 14 residues. In DNA form, the CDR3 reads TGCAGTGCTAGCGACGGACTTAGCACAGATACGCAGTATTTT. It encodes CSASDGLSTDTQYF.